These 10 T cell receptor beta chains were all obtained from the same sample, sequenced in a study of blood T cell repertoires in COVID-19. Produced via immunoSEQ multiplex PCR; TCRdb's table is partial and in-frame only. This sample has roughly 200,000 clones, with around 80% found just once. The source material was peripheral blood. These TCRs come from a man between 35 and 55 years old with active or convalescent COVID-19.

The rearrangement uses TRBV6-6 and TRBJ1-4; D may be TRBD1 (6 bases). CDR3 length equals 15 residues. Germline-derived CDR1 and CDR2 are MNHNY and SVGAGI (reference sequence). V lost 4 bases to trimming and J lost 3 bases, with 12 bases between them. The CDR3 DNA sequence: TGTGCCAGCAGTTCTGGGGGCAGGGCTAATGAAAAACTGTTTTTT. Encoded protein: CASSSGGRANEKLFF.

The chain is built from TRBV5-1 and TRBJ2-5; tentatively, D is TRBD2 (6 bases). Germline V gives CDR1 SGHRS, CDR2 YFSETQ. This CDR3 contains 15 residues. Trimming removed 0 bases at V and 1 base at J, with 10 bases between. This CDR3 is CASSLATGGQETQYF. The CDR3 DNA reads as TGCGCCAGCAGCTTGGCTACCGGGGGCCAAGAGACCCAGTACTTC.

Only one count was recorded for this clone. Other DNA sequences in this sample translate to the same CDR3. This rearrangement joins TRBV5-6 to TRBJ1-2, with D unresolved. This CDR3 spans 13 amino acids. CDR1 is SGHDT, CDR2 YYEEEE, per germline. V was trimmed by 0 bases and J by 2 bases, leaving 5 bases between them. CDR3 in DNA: TGTGCCAGCAGCTTGGGGCAGAACTATGGCTACACCTTC. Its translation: CASSLGQNYGYTF.

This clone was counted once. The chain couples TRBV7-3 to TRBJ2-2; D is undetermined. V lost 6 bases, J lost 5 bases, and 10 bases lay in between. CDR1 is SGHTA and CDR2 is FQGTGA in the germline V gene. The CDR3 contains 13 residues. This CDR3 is CASRRSSTGELFF. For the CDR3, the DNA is TGTGCCAGCAGACGTTCTAGTACCGGGGAGCTGTTTTTT.

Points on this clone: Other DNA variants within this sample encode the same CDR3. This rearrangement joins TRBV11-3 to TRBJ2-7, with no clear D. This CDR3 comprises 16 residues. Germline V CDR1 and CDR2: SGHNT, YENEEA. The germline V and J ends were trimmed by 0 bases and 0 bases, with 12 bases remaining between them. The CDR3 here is CASSLDLGAGSYEQYF. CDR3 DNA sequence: TGTGCCAGCAGCTTAGATTTGGGCGCTGGCTCCTACGAGCAGTACTTC.

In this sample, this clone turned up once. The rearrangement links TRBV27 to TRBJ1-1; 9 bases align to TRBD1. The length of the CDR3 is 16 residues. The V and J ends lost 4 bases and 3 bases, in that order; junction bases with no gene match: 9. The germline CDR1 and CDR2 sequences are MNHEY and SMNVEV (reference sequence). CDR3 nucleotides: TGTGCCAGCAGTTCCGAAATGACAGGGGGGTACACTGAAGCTTTCTTT. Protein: CASSSEMTGGYTEAFF.

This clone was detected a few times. In DNA form, the CDR3 reads TGTGCCATCAGTGATCAGGGTAACTATGGCTACACCTTC. It yields the protein CAISDQGNYGYTF. The chain carries TRBV10-3 and TRBJ1-2; TRBD1 is a possible D gene (5 bases). CDR1 is ENHRY and CDR2 is SYGVKD in the germline V gene. The ends were cut back, 3 bases at V and 1 base at J, with 6 bases in the middle. This CDR3 spans 13 amino acids.

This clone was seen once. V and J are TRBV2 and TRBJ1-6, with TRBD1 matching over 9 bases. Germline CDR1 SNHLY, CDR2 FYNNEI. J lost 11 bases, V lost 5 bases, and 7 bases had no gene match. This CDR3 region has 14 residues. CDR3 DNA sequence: TGTGCCAGCAGTTCCGGGACAGGGTATCCACCCCTCCACTTT. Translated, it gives CASSSGTGYPPLHF.

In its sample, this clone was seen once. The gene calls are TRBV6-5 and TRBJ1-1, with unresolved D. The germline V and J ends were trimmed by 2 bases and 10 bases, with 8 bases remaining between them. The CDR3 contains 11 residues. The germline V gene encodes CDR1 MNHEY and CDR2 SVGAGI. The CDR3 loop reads CASSYASVAFF. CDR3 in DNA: TGTGCCAGCAGTTACGCTTCGGTAGCTTTCTTT.

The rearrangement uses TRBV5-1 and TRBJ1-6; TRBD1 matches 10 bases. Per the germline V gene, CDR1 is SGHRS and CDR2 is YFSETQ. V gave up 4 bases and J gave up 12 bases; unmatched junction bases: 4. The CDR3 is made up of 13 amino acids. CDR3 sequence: CASSRTGGEPLHF. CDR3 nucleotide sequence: TGCGCCAGCAGCCGGACAGGGGGGGAACCCCTCCACTTT.